The rows below give T cell receptor beta chains drawn from one sample of a study of T cell changes during pregnancy in multiple sclerosis. Method: immunoSEQ multiplex PCR; TCRdb's copy keeps in-frame clones and lacks some. The sample gives 78,000 or so clones, 90% to 95% of which show up once; around 0.45% is in the top ten. The sequencing here drew on CD4+ T cells from peripheral blood mononuclear cells, taken before pregnancy. The receptor set was obtained from a female donor with multiple sclerosis, enrolled in a pregnancy study. Each CDR3 is given without its conserved first and last residue.

V	J	length	CDR3
TRBV30	TRBJ2-1	9	AWSVQGEQF
TRBV4-1	TRBJ2-7	12	ASSHPGQGYEQY
TRBV7-8	TRBJ2-1	15	ASSLHQLAGNYNEQF
TRBV28	TRBJ2-3	14	ASSSPSGLSTDTQY
TRBV7-2	TRBJ1-6	13	ASSPTTGGGSPLH
TRBV27	TRBJ1-2	12	ASSPRGRPYGYT
TRBV28	TRBJ2-7	13	ASNGRGRSFGEQY
TRBV6-5	TRBJ1-6	13	ASSYGTGKNSPLH
TRBV7-9	TRBJ2-5	13	ASRPDRGLIGTQY
TRBV27	TRBJ1-4	16	ASSSTGTQVRTNEKLF
TRBV28	TRBJ1-2	10	ASSRDTYGYT
TRBV10-3	TRBJ2-7	12	AISHGQGGHEQY
TRBV7-9	TRBJ2-2	12	ASSTRVSVGELF
TRBV28	TRBJ1-1	14	ASSLPGTGLNTEAF
TRBV7-2	TRBJ1-2	11	ASSLVQTGGYT
TRBV29-1	TRBJ2-3	11	SVVDSRSDTQY
TRBV29-1	TRBJ1-5	12	SVKNRSSNQPQH
TRBV19	TRBJ2-1	16	ASSIISGLTVRVNEQF
TRBV18	TRBJ1-4	13	ASSPAGQPNEKLF
TRBV2	TRBJ1-2	12	ASTPESGGGGYT
TRBV5-1	TRBJ1-2	13	ASSVQGGAFYGYT
TRBV28	TRBJ1-4	13	ASSFVGQGGKKLF